This paragraph reports one TCR beta chain. In assigning cohorts, the study relied on participant-reported clinical history. Clones were read by immunoSEQ multiplex PCR, and TCRdb kept only the in-frame ones, dropping some. The data hold about 430,000 clones, with roughly 90% observed a single time. This record belongs to a study of blood T cell repertoires in COVID-19. V gave up 5 bases and J gave up 0 bases, with 15 bases separating them. The CDR3 runs 16 residues. The germline gives CDR1 SGHRS, CDR2 YFSETQ. What was sequenced was PBMCs or T cells enriched from blood (not recorded which). This sequence originates from a woman between 25 and 40 years old with acute COVID-19. The J gene is TRBJ2-1, the V gene TRBV5-1; D is possibly TRBD1 (7 bases). CDR3 bases: TGCGCCAGCAGACTACCAGGGGGGAGCTCCTACAATGAGCAGTTCTTC. This sequence encodes CASRLPGGSSYNEQFF.